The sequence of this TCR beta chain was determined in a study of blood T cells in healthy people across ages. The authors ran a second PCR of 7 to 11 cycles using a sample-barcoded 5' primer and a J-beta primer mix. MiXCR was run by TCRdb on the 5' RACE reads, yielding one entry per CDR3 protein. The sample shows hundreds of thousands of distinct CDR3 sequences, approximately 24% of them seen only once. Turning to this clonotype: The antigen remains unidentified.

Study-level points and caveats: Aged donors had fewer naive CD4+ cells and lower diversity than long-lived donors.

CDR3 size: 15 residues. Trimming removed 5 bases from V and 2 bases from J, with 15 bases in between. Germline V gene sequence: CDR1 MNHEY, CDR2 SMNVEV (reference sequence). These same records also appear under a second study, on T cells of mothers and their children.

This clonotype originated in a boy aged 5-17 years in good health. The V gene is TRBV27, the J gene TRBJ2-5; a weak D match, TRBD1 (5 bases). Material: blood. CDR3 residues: CASSPLVGVQETQYF. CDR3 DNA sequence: TGTGCCAGCAGTCCCCTGGTAGGGGTTCAAGAGACCCAGTACTTC.